This paragraph reports one TCR beta chain. What it recognizes is unknown. The data were obtained in a study of CD8 T cells in ankylosing spondylitis. Making use of molecular barcodes, quantitative 5'-RACE generated TCR beta libraries. TCRdb reanalysed the 5' RACE reads using MiXCR and keeps one entry per CDR3 protein. The repertoire consists of 150,000 to 200,000 distinct CDR3 sequences, with 10% to 15% occurring once and the leading ten covering 9.5% to 12%. This CDR3 region has 15 residues. Trimming cost V 10 bases and J 4 bases; bases outside gene matches: 10. Study conclusions and caveats: Characteristic, it appeared, of ankylosing spondylitis blood was a TCR beta motif of eight highly homologous variants. The disease-linked clones had a CD8+ phenotype and low blood frequencies.

The source is a female donor with ankylosing spondylitis or in good health (not recorded which). The chain links TRBV12-3 or TRBV12-4 to TRBJ1-5; TRBD1 aligns across 10 bases. The sequenced sample consisted of blood, either unsorted or a sorted T cell fraction (not recorded which). The CDR3 region has the DNA TGTGCCACTACGACAGGGGGCCGCCTGAATCAGCCCCAGCATTTT. Translated, it gives CATTTGGRLNQPQHF.